The rows below give T cell receptor beta chains drawn from one sample of a study of blood T cells in healthy people across ages. TCRdb reprocessed the 5' RACE reads via MiXCR and lists one record per CDR3 protein. Of about 640,000 distinct CDR3 sequences in the sample, approximately 59% are singletons; the top ten hold 30% to 40%. The sequenced material came from blood. Receptor source: a man between 60 and 75 years old in good health. CDR3s include the opening cysteine and the closing phenylalanine or tryptophan.

cdr3_aa j_call cdr3_length v_call
CASTLYQETQYF TRBJ2-5 12 TRBV6-1
CASSLITGLTYEQYF TRBJ2-7 15 TRBV27
CASSVAHFGGETQYF - 15 TRBV9
CASSLAAGAWNEQFF TRBJ2-1 15 TRBV7-2
CASGTLNTEAFF TRBJ1-1 12 TRBV12-5
CASSPGLASDTQYF TRBJ2-3 14 TRBV12-3/TRBV12-4
CASSLADSTANSPLHF TRBJ1-6 16 TRBV12-3/TRBV12-4
CASSTPGQGSVSGYTF TRBJ1-2 16 TRBV28
CSASRGLAGFNEQFF TRBJ2-1 15 TRBV20-1
CSAATSGGTGELFF TRBJ2-2 14 TRBV20-1
CASSPPGSASDEQFF TRBJ2-1 15 TRBV6-6
CASSKVTGGSFYEQFF TRBJ2-1 16 TRBV28
CASRGGAAYNEQFF TRBJ2-1 14 TRBV11-2
CSVKGQGNTEAFF TRBJ1-1 13 TRBV29-1
CASSPASTDTQYF TRBJ2-3 13 TRBV18
CAGMSLSGANVLTF TRBJ2-6 14 TRBV6-1
CASSQVGGVGYNEQFF TRBJ2-1 16 TRBV4-2
CSARRPGTQPQHF TRBJ1-5 13 TRBV20-1
CASRESGTNEKLFF TRBJ1-4 14 TRBV5-1
CASSYALSGDSYEQYF TRBJ2-7 16 TRBV6-2/TRBV6-3
CSAGRSQRGQETQYF TRBJ2-5 15 TRBV20-1
CASSSNRVQFF TRBJ2-1 11 TRBV27
CSARGGSWETQYF TRBJ2-5 13 TRBV20-1
CASSPRKVAGNTIYF TRBJ1-3 15 TRBV6-5
CSANRVSGPQNIQYF TRBJ2-4 15 TRBV20-1
CASSLGADTYEQYF TRBJ2-7 14 TRBV5-1
CASSQAGGVTDTQYF TRBJ2-3 15 TRBV3-1
CAASRTFGRTGNENYGYTF TRBJ1-2 19 TRBV7-9